Given below is one TCR beta chain in context. CDR3 length: 15 amino acids. The germline V gene encodes CDR1 SEHNR and CDR2 FQNEAQ (reference sequence). The V end lost 5 bases, the J end lost 4 bases, and 17 bases lay between the germline ends. Vbeta (60) and Jbeta (13) primers were used in the PCR. Data came from immunoSEQ multiplex PCR; TCRdb stores just in-frame clones and leaves some out. Among 150,000 to 200,000 clones listed, roughly 70% were seen once. This record comes from a study of cytomegalovirus exposure and HLA in healthy donors. Healthy individuals who donated bone marrow served as the donors.

The sequence was obtained from a young man in good health and CMV-seropositive. The chain is built from TRBV7-9 and TRBJ1-2; D unresolved. Sequencing was carried out using PBMCs. The CDR3 DNA is TGTGCCAGCAGCCCCCGGGAGGGCCCGTCCTATGGCTACACCTTC. Its translation: CASSPREGPSYGYTF.